This is a list of T cell receptor beta chains from one sample in a study of OX40 agonist ivuxolimab in advanced cancers. Using immunoSEQ multiplex PCR, the repertoire was profiled, and TCRdb retains in-frame clones only, with some absent. The sample contains about 6,700 clones, about 94% of which appear only once. Here the sequenced sample was CD4+ or CD8+ T cells sorted from blood, taken in a trial of the OX40 agonist ivuxolimab. Receptors originate from an adult with an advanced solid tumor such as melanoma, head and neck, liver or kidney cancer. The CDR3 runs from the conserved cysteine through the conserved F or W.

TRBV5-1,TRBJ2-5,CASSWGEETQYF
TRBV6-1,TRBJ2-5,CASSVSGEQETQYF
TRBV9,TRBJ2-7,CASSKGGTGGYEQYF
TRBV10-1,TRBJ2-3,CASKVGQGATDTQYF
TRBV6-5,TRBJ1-1,CASSYSAGEKAFF
TRBV2,TRBJ2-3,CASRWDFLPSTDTQYF
TRBV5-6,TRBJ1-2,CASSLSGQGAVYGYTF
TRBV4-1,TRBJ2-1,CASSQGLAGGQNEQFF
TRBV19,TRBJ2-1,CASSIGSDYNEQFF
TRBV2,TRBJ2-3,CASSGGGTDTQYF
TRBV7-9,TRBJ1-3,CASSLVLGYGNTIYF
TRBV27,TRBJ1-2,CASSFRGVAGVYGYTF
TRBV6-5,TRBJ2-7,CASSYRLGGGHKYF
TRBV9,TRBJ1-1,CASSVVPLGTGGRDTEAFF
TRBV30,TRBJ2-1,CAWKRVAGGPGQFF
TRBV6-5,TRBJ2-7,CASSYSGQGSYEQYF
TRBV10-3,TRBJ2-1,CASGLAGGGGDNEQFF
TRBV9,NA,CASSVGASGSLFEQYF
TRBV27,TRBJ1-1,CASKGEMNTEAFF
TRBV28,TRBJ2-7,CASSLVSGSYYEQYF
TRBV21-1,TRBJ2-6,CASSKVRGAGINPGANVLTF
TRBV5-1,TRBJ2-2,CASSLSLAGAGTGELFF
TRBV4-2,TRBJ2-2,CASSQDLGARGTGELFF
TRBV2,TRBJ1-2,CASHRAPNYGYTF
TRBV27,TRBJ2-7,CASSLSLAGSQLYEQYF
TRBV6-1,TRBJ1-6,CASSPGQGLFRSLHF
TRBV27,TRBJ1-4,CASSLSPGGDEKLFF
TRBV30,TRBJ2-5,CAWSGQGLDRQETQYF
TRBV6-5,TRBJ1-2,CASSYSSRQGWYGYTF
TRBV5-1,TRBJ2-1,CASSLESSLSNNEQFF
TRBV6-4,TRBJ1-1,CASSEDVLAEAFF
TRBV19,TRBJ2-5,CASSIGTGWETQYF
TRBV28,TRBJ2-1,CASSSSPGGPYNEQFF
TRBV7-2,TRBJ1-5,CASSLFHGGNQPQHF
TRBV19,TRBJ2-7,CASSMIGVSEQYF
TRBV18,TRBJ2-7,CASSPRLAGGYEQYF
TRBV2,TRBJ2-1,CASKTGSSYNEQFF
TRBV7-9,TRBJ2-5,CASSLLAGGETQYF
TRBV18,TRBJ2-1,CASSPGGDEQFF
TRBV6-1,TRBJ1-6,CATKTQSSYNSPLHF
TRBV30,TRBJ2-5,CAWRAAPLQETQYF
TRBV5-1,TRBJ2-1,CASSTAASSYNEQFF
TRBV19,TRBJ2-3,CASSIGGSSTDTQYF
TRBV30,TRBJ2-7,CAWSPGQGSYEQYF
TRBV5-1,TRBJ1-2,CASSPGQGAQGYTF